This T cell receptor (beta chain) stems from a study of blood T cells in healthy people across ages. Study outcomes and limitations: Diversity of TCR beta per million T cells declined in a roughly linear way with age. Leaving the PBMCs unsorted stopped any conclusive comparison of naive versus antigen-experienced cells.

Germline V CDR1 and CDR2: MNHNS, SASEGT. The V gene end was trimmed by 5 bases and the J gene end by 8 bases; junction bases not matched to a gene: 9. CDR3 length equals 14 residues. With a J-beta primer mix and a sample-barcoded 5' primer, a second PCR ran about 7 to 12 cycles. Using its own MiXCR run on the 5' RACE reads, TCRdb lists one record per CDR3 protein. Of approximately 600,000 distinct CDR3 sequences in the sample, roughly 53% are singletons; the top ten hold roughly 34%. This clonotype appeared a single time. Its antigen remains unknown. V gene TRBV6-1 combines with J gene TRBJ2-1; 7 bases fit TRBD2. The source is a man aged 60-69 years in good health. The sequencing sample was made of blood. This chain's CDR3 is CASSRAGSPDEQFF. For the CDR3, the DNA is TGTGCCAGCAGTCGAGCGGGGAGCCCGGATGAGCAGTTCTTC.